This T cell receptor (beta chain) stems from a study of identifying expanded T cells in peripheral blood. A word on this clone: Its antigen is currently unknown.

Collection occurred without any documented infections or immune events in donors. General observations from the study: About 1.2 clones differed between technical replicates, versus about 16 and 19 over time. Across healthy donors, higher total template counts meant significantly greater approximately 2-week count variance.

CDR3 length: 14 residues. V shed 5 bases, J shed 5 bases, and the junction held 6 bases outside the gene matches. The germline V gene encodes CDR1 SGHRS and CDR2 YFSETQ. Repertoires were generated with immunoSEQ multiplex PCR, while TCRdb's copy carries only in-frame clones and drops some. The top ten hold around 19% of the sample, which has over 70,000 clones, roughly 91% seen once. The chain has TRBV5-1 and TRBJ2-5, with 10 bases matching TRBD2. The specimen sequenced was blood. This sequence was found in a person aged 18 to 75 in good health. CDR3: CASRRLAGEETQYF. The CDR3 DNA reads as TGCGCCAGCAGGAGGCTAGCGGGGGAGGAGACCCAGTACTTC.